This T cell receptor beta chain was recovered during a study of TIL therapy for anti-PD-1-resistant metastatic lung cancer. Study at large: Median tumor PD-L1 proportion score was under 6.5%. Tumors carried a median about 1.6 non-synonymous mutations per megabase.

As for time point: pre-treatment sample, taken before nivolumab and TIL therapy. Study-wide results and caveats: This highly selected cohort may not generalize to typical lung cancer patients.

Comments on this clone: The target antigen is unknown.

Germline V gives CDR1 SEHNR, CDR2 FQNEAQ (reference sequence). Trimming removed 3 bases from V and 6 bases from J, with 9 bases in between. The CDR3 extends over 12 amino acids. The immunoSEQ assay was v3. This table comes from immunoSEQ multiplex PCR, and its TCRdb copy is limited to in-frame clones, with some not included. The data hold 45,000 to 75,000 clones, with around 86% observed a single time. Sample: blood, taken at baseline. The sequence came from a person between 25 and 80 years old with non-small cell lung cancer. The chain is built from TRBV7-9 and TRBJ2-7; unclear D gene. The CDR3 loop reads CASSLADAEQYF. The CDR3 bases are TGTGCCAGCAGCTTGGCCGATGCCGAGCAGTACTTC.